The clone carrying this T cell receptor beta chain was seen ten or more times. Its matching antigen is unknown. The data were obtained in a study of CD8+CD57+ T cells in acquired aplastic anemia. About the study: On average, sorted CD4+ and CD8+ cells gave 3.2 ug of DNA. Findings and caveats of the study: Almost 30 CD8+ CDR3 sequences occurred in both the patients and the controls.

Only patients with CD8+CD57+ cell expansion on flow cytometry were chosen for sequencing. Severe acquired aplastic anemia was diagnosed in all patients. Patients had undergone no therapy by the time their blood was sampled. Germline CDR1 reads LGHNA; CDR2 reads YSLEER. Trimming pared 0 bases from V and 3 bases from J, leaving 17 bases between. The CDR3 covers 18 residues. TCR beta VDJ and CDR3 profiles were obtained from a genomic DNA template. TCRdb recomputed calls from the reads with MiXCR, one row per CDR3 protein. The data contain 150,000 to 200,000 distinct CDR3 sequences, roughly half of them singletons.

The V gene is TRBV4-3, the J gene TRBJ2-2, with a possible D match to TRBD2 (6 bases). The clonotype comes from a human donor with aplastic anemia. The sample consisted of sorted CD4+, CD8+, or CD8+CD57+ T cells (not recorded which) from PBMCs. The CDR3 DNA reads as TGCGCCAGCAGCCAAGAGTCGCCGGGGGTATTGGACACCGGGGAGCTGTTTTTT. This encodes CASSQESPGVLDTGELFF.